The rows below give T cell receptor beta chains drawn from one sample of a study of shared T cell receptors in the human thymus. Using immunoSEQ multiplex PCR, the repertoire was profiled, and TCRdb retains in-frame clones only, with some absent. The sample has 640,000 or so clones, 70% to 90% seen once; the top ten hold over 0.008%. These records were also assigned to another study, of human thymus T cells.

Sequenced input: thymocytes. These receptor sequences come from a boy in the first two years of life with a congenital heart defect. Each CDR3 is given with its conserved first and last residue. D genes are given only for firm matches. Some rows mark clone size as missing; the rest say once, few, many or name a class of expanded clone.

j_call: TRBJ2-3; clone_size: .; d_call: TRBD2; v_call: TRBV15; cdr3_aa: CATSSALAGGSTDTQYF; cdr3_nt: TGTGCCACCAGCAGCGCTTTAGCGGGGGGGAGCACAGATACGCAGTATTTT
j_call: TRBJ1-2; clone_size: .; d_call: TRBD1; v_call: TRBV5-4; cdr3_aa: CASSLAQEGAFCGYTF; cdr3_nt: TGTGCCAGCAGCTTGGCCCAGGAGGGGGCGTTCTGCGGCTACACCTTC
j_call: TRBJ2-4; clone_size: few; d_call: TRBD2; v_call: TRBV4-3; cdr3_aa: CASSQAPHGTSRDIQYF; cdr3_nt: TGCGCCAGCAGCCAAGCCCCGCATGGGACTAGCCGGGACATTCAGTACTTC
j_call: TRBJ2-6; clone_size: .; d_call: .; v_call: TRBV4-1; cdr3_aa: CASSQAGIGANVLTF; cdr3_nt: TGCGCCAGCAGCCAAGCAGGGATCGGGGCCAACGTCCTGACTTTC
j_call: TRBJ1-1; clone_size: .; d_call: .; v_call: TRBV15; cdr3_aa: CATSREFLLGQGPGLCPNTEAFF; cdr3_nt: TGTGCCACCAGCAGAGAGTTTCTCCTCGGTCAGGGGCCAGGGTTGTGTCCGAACACTGAAGCTTTCTTT
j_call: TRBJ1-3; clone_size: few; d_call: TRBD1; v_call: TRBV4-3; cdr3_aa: CASSQDRGTGPSSGNTIYF; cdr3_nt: TGCGCCAGCAGCCAAGATCGAGGGACAGGACCAAGCTCTGGAAACACCATATATTTT
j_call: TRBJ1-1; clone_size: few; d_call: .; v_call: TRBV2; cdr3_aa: CASLIRKQLEAFF; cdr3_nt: TGTGCCAGCCTTATCCGTAAGCAACTTGAAGCTTTCTTT
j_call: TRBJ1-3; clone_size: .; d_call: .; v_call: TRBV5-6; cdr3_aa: CASRPQAREKANTIYF; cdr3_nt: TGTGCCAGCAGGCCCCAGGCGAGGGAGAAGGCTAACACCATATATTTT
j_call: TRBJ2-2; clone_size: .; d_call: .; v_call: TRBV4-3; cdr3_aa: CASSPGQVPRNTGELFF; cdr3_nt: TGCGCCAGCAGCCCCGGCCAGGTCCCCCGGAACACCGGGGAGCTGTTTTTT
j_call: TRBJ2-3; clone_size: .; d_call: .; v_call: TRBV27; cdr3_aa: CASGLSTDTQYF; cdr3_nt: TGTGCCAGCGGGCTAAGCACAGATACGCAGTATTTT
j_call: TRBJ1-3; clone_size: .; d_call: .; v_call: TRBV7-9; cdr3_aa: CASSNGQNSGNTIYF; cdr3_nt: TGTGCCAGCAGTAATGGACAGAACTCTGGAAACACCATATATTTT
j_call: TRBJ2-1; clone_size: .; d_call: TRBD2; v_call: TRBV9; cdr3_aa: CASSPGLADYNEQFF; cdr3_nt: TGTGCCAGCAGTCCCGGACTAGCGGATTACAATGAGCAGTTCTTC
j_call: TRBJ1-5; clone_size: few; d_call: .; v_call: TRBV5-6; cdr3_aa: CASSLAFQPQHF; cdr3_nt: TGTGCCAGCAGCTTGGCCTTTCAGCCCCAGCATTTT
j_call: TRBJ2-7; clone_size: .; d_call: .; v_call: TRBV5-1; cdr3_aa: CASSLRQDYEQYF; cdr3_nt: TGCGCCAGCAGCTTGCGGCAGGACTACGAGCAGTACTTC
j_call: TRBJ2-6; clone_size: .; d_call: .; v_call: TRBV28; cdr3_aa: CASSLIHSGANVLTF; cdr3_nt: TGTGCCAGCAGTTTAATCCACTCTGGGGCCAACGTCCTGACTTTC
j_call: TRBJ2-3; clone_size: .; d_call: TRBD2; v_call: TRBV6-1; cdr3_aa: CASSEIAGKVTDTQYF; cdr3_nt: TGTGCCAGCAGTGAAATAGCGGGAAAGGTCACAGATACGCAGTATTTT
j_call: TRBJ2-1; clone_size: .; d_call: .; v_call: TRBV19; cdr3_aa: CASSIYNGGTLGYYNEQFF; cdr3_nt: TGTGCCAGTAGTATTTATAATGGCGGAACCTTAGGCTACTACAATGAGCAGTTCTTC
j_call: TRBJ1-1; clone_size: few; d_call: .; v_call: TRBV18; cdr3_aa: CASSLQGRNTEAFF; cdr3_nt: TGTGCCAGCTCACTCCAGGGGAGAAACACTGAAGCTTTCTTT
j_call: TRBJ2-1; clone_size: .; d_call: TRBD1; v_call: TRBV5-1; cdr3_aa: CASSLEGQGGLTRGGEQFF; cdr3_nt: TGCGCCAGCAGCTTGGAGGGACAGGGAGGCCTAACTCGGGGTGGTGAGCAGTTCTTC
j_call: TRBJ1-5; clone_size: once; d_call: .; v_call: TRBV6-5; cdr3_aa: CASSTRRGKPQHF; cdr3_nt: TGTGCCAGCAGTACCCGACGAGGAAAGCCCCAGCATTTT
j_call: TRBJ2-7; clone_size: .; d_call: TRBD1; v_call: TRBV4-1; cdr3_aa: CASSQGQDRPYEQYF; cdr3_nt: TGCGCCAGCAGCCAAGGGCAGGACAGGCCCTACGAGCAGTACTTC
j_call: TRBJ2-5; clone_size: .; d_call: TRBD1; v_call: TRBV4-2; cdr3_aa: CASSQRGHPFQETQYF; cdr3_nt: TGTGCCAGCAGCCAAAGGGGGCACCCCTTTCAAGAGACCCAGTACTTC
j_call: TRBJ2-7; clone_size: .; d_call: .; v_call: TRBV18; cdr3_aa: CASSPPLEGTYEQYF; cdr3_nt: TGTGCCAGCTCACCACCTTTGGAGGGAACCTACGAGCAGTACTTC